Listed here are 16 T cell receptor beta chains from one sample, sequenced in a study of blood T cell repertoires in COVID-19. Assay: immunoSEQ multiplex PCR; the TCRdb copy retains only in-frame clones and omits some. The sample holds a few hundred thousand clones, approximately 89% seen once. The sample consisted of PBMCs or T cells enriched from blood (not recorded which). The receptor set was obtained from a woman in her thirties or forties who had been exposed to COVID-19.

The V call is TRBV2, the J call TRBJ2-1, with D possibly being TRBD2 (7 bases). The germline V and J ends were trimmed by 11 bases and 10 bases, with 15 bases remaining between them. The CDR3 extends over 11 amino acids. The germline gives CDR1 SNHLY, CDR2 FYNNEI. Here the CDR3 reads CALGGGKEQFF. In DNA form, the CDR3 reads TGTGCCTTGGGAGGGGGAAAGGAGCAGTTCTTC.

The rearrangement uses TRBV30 and TRBJ1-6; tentatively, D is TRBD1 (5 bases). This CDR3 is built from 16 residues. CDR1 is GTSNPN and CDR2 is SVGIG in the germline V gene (reference sequence). Trimming cost V 0 bases and J 3 bases, with 12 bases left between them. The CDR3 loop is CAWSVNGQGYNSPLHF. CDR3 nucleotide sequence: TGTGCCTGGAGTGTAAACGGCCAGGGCTATAATTCACCCCTCCACTTT. The full variable domain, its missing parts supplied by reference TRBV30 and TRBJ1-6, is SQTIHQWPATLVQPVGSPLSLECTVEGTSNPNLYWYRQAAGRGLQLLFYSVGIGQISSEVPQNLSASRPQDRQFILSSKKLLLSDSGFYLCAWSVNGQGYNSPLHFGNGTRLTVT.

The chain links TRBV27 to TRBJ2-1, with 10 positions matching TRBD2. V lost 2 bases to trimming and J lost 14 bases; unmatched junction nucleotides: 6. The CDR3 runs 13 residues. Germline V gene lookup returns CDR1 MNHEY and CDR2 SMNVEV (reference sequence). The DNA for the CDR3 is TGTGCCAGCAGTTTAAAAGAGCGGGAGGGCAAGTTCTTC. It yields the protein CASSLKEREGKFF.

The chain is built from TRBV3-1 (or the pseudogene TRBV3-2) and TRBJ1-1; 7 nucleotides agree with TRBD1. The CDR3 has 15 amino acids. CDR1 LGHDT and CDR2 YNNKEL come from the germline V gene (reference sequence). J lost 4 bases, V lost 0 bases, and 5 bases had no gene match. The CDR3 sequence: CASSQDLQGFTEAFF. CDR3 sequence (DNA): TGTGCCAGCAGCCAAGACTTACAGGGGTTCACTGAAGCTTTCTTT.

The chain links TRBV5-1 to TRBJ1-6; 7 nucleotides match TRBD1. The CDR3 loop spans 15 amino acids. Looked up from germline, CDR1 is SGHRS and CDR2 is YFSETQ. With V trimmed by 4 bases and J by 5 bases, 6 bases remained unmatched. The DNA of the CDR3 is TGCGCCAGCAGCGTTGGACAGGCTGATAATTCACCCCTCCACTTT. Translating gives CASSVGQADNSPLHF.

The chain links TRBV3-1 (or the pseudogene TRBV3-2) to TRBJ1-2, with D maybe TRBD1 (5 bases). V lost 3 bases to trimming and J lost 8 bases, with 13 bases between them. Per germline, CDR1 LGHDT and CDR2 YNNKEL (reference sequence). This CDR3 has 13 amino acids. CDR3 in amino acids: CASSQMSYRGYTF. Written as DNA, the CDR3 is TGTGCCAGCAGCCAGATGAGTTACAGGGGCTACACCTTC.

This chain joins TRBV30 and TRBJ2-7; maybe TRBD1 (5 bases). The germline gives CDR1 GTSNPN, CDR2 SVGIG (reference sequence). The V gene lost 2 bases and the J gene lost 0 bases, with 11 bases spanning the gap. CDR3 length: 14 amino acids. This chain's CDR3 is CAWSSQESSYEQYF. The CDR3 coding sequence is TGTGCCTGGAGTTCACAGGAGAGCTCCTACGAGCAGTACTTC.

This CDR3 is CASRAGLAVPYEQYF. The CDR3 region has the DNA TGTGCCAGCAGAGCCGGACTAGCGGTCCCCTACGAGCAGTACTTC. This chain connects TRBV2 to TRBJ2-7, with 10 bases aligning to TRBD2. This CDR3 spans 15 amino acids. The V gene end was trimmed by 6 bases and the J gene end by 2 bases; junction bases not matched to a gene: 7. CDR1 SNHLY and CDR2 FYNNEI come from the germline V gene.

The sample holds one count of this clone. J is TRBJ1-4 and V is TRBV15, with a weak D call TRBD1 (6 bases). Trimming removed 0 bases from V and 7 bases from J, with 12 bases in between. This CDR3 contains 15 residues. CDR1 and CDR2 (germline): LNHNV, YYDKDF (reference sequence). The CDR3 protein is CATSRDRRGSEKLFF. In DNA form, the CDR3 reads TGTGCCACCAGCAGAGATCGCAGGGGTAGTGAAAAACTGTTTTTT.

The chain has TRBV5-1 and TRBJ2-1; 8 nucleotides match TRBD2. CDR1 is SGHRS and CDR2 is YFSETQ in the germline V gene. CDR3 length equals 14 residues. The junction had 5 bases not matched to a gene; V was cut back by 0 bases and J by 9 bases. In DNA form, the CDR3 reads TGCGCCAGCAGCTTGGCGGGGGGGCCGGCTGAGCAGTTCTTC. Translating gives CASSLAGGPAEQFF.

This rearrangement joins TRBV24-1 to TRBJ2-1; TRBD2 matches 8 bases. Per the germline V gene, CDR1 is KGHDR and CDR2 is SFDVKD. The CDR3 extends over 14 amino acids. V gave up 8 bases and J gave up 6 bases; unmatched junction bases: 8. The CDR3 loop reads CATTGGLDSNEQFF. CDR3 coding DNA: TGTGCCACCACTGGGGGACTAGACAGCAATGAGCAGTTCTTC.

This chain links TRBV30 with TRBJ2-1, with a weak D call TRBD1 (5 bases). Trimming removed 3 bases at V and 8 bases at J, with 17 bases between. The germline gives CDR1 GTSNPN, CDR2 SVGIG (reference sequence). The CDR3 is made up of 14 amino acids. CDR3 loop: CAWSPVGREDEQFF. The CDR3 DNA reads TGTGCCTGGAGCCCGGTGGGGCGCGAGGATGAGCAGTTCTTC.

The CDR3 loop is CASSEFWTASNSPLHF. Here the CDR3 DNA reads TGTGCCAGCAGTGAATTTTGGACAGCATCGAATTCACCCCTCCACTTT. This sequence joins TRBV6-1 and TRBJ1-6; the D gene is possibly TRBD1 (6 bases). V shed 2 bases and J shed 7 bases, with 15 bases lying between them. CDR1 is MNHNS and CDR2 is SASEGT in the germline V gene. This CDR3 region has 16 residues.

This chain connects TRBV30 to TRBJ1-2; 10 nucleotides line up with TRBD1. The CDR3 runs 14 residues. The V and J ends lost 2 bases and 3 bases, in that order; junction bases with no gene match: 3. Germline CDR1 is GTSNPN and CDR2 is SVGIG (reference sequence). CDR3 in amino acids: CAWSPGQGYYGYTF. CDR3 bases: TGTGCCTGGAGTCCGGGACAGGGGTACTATGGCTACACCTTC.

The chain carries TRBV7-8 and TRBJ2-1; D is possibly TRBD1 (5 bases). The ends were cut back, 2 bases at V and 9 bases at J, with 14 bases in the middle. Germline V gene data show CDR1 as SGHVS and CDR2 as FQNEAQ. The CDR3 extends over 14 amino acids. The CDR3 here is CASSLYQGFSEQFF. For the CDR3, the DNA is TGTGCCAGCAGCTTATATCAGGGATTTAGTGAGCAGTTCTTC.

This chain joins TRBV13 and TRBJ1-2, with D tentatively TRBD1 (6 bases). CDR1 is PRHDT and CDR2 is FYEKMQ in the germline V gene (reference sequence). This CDR3 comprises 12 residues. V was shortened by 4 bases and J by 8 bases, with 11 bases between the two germline ends. CDR3 coding DNA: TGTGCCAGCAGCTCGGACAGTAGGGGCTACACCTTC. The encoded protein is CASSSDSRGYTF.